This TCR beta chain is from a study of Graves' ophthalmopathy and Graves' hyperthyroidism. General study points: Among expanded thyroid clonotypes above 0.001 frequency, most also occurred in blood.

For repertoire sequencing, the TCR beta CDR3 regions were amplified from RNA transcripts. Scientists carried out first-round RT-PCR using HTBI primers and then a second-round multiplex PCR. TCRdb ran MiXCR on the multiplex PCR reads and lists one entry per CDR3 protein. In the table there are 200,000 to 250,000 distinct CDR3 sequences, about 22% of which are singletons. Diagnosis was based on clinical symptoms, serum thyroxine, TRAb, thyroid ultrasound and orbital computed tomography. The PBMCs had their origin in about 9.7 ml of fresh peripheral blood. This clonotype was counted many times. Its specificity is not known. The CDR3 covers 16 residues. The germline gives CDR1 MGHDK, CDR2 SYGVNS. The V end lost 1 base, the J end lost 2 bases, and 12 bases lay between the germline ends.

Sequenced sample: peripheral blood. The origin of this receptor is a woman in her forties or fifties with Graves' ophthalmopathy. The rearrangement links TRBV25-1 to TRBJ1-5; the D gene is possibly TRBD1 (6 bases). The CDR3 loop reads CASSESGRGGNQPQHF. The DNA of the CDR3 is TGTGCCAGCAGTGAATCGGGCAGGGGTGGCAATCAGCCCCAGCATTTT.